This T cell receptor (beta chain) was found in a study of blood T cell repertoires in COVID-19. Study in general: COVID-19 samples, acute and convalescent, were from the United States, Italy and Spain. Sources were T cells, B-cell-depleted T cells, or PBMCs; the material itself was cDNA or gDNA.

Original methodology: Amplifying reference gene primers gave estimates of nucleated cell counts. Sequencing was performed with immunoSEQ multiplex PCR; in TCRdb, only in-frame clones are kept and a portion is missing. V, J and clone size reflect that table, while D and trimming were determined from the DNA. Of a few hundred thousand clones in the sample, over 75% were seen once. The V and J ends lost 3 bases and 7 bases respectively, with 17 bases between them. This CDR3 spans 16 amino acids. The germline V gene has CDR1 SGHRS and CDR2 YFSETQ. Everyone who took part was about 18 to 90 years old, and they came from about two dozen US areas.

Sequencing was performed on PBMCs or T cells enriched from blood (not recorded which). This receptor was taken from a man younger than 45 who had recovered from COVID-19. The chain recombines TRBV5-1 with TRBJ1-6; possible D gene TRBD1, 6 bases. The CDR3 region has the DNA TGCGCCAGCAGCTCCACCGGCCAGGGGAGCAATTCACCCCTCCACTTT. It encodes CASSSTGQGSNSPLHF.